The 7 T cell receptor beta chains below come from one sample, sequenced in a study of T-cell memory formation after mild COVID-19. Each CDR3 protein gets one entry after TCRdb re-called the 5' RACE reads with MiXCR. Of around 340,000 distinct CDR3 sequences listed, less than 20% are singletons. The sample consisted of PBMCs or a T cell subset sorted from them (not recorded which). The receptors come from a man younger than 35 who had mild COVID-19 (a few samples of this study predate the infection). Cell type and time point are not known.

The chain uses TRBV20-1 and TRBJ1-1, with D uncertain. Trimming took 6 bases from V and 6 from J, leaving 17 bases between them. Germline V gives CDR1 DFQATT, CDR2 SNEGSKA (reference sequence). This CDR3 region has 13 residues. The CDR3 region has the DNA TGCAGTGCCTGGAACGCTGGGTTCCCTGAAGCTTTCTTT. Translation: CSAWNAGFPEAFF.

V gene TRBV7-9 combines with J gene TRBJ2-3; D remains ambiguous. V shed 5 bases and J shed 1 base, with 10 bases lying between them. Germline CDR1 reads SEHNR; CDR2 reads FQNEAQ (reference sequence). This CDR3 comprises 14 residues. CDR3 protein: CASSPPAGTDTQYF. CDR3 sequence (DNA): TGTGCCAGCAGCCCTCCGGCGGGCACAGATACGCAGTATTTT. The whole variable domain, filled in from reference TRBV7-9 and TRBJ2-3, reads DTGVSQNPRHKITKRGQNVTFRCDPISEHNRLYWYRQTLGQGPEFLTYFQNEAQLEKSRLLSDRFSAERPKGSFSTLEIQRTEQGDSAMYLCASSPPAGTDTQYFGPGTRLTVL.

This clonotype has only a few counts. V and J are TRBV28 and TRBJ1-5; no clear D gene. Trimming stripped 1 base from V and 7 bases from J, with 14 bases between. Per germline, CDR1 MDHEN and CDR2 SYDVKM. The CDR3 contains 15 residues. The CDR3 coding sequence is TGTGCCAGCAGTTTATTAATTTTGCTGGGACAGCCCCAGCATTTT. As protein: CASSLLILLGQPQHF.

The gene calls are TRBV3-1 and TRBJ2-7, with D uncertain. This CDR3 has 13 amino acids. Germline-derived CDR1 and CDR2 are LGHDT and YNNKEL (reference sequence). The V gene lost 5 bases and the J gene lost 1 base, with 9 bases spanning the gap. The chain's CDR3 is CASSYDPSYEQYF. CDR3 DNA: TGTGCCAGCAGCTATGACCCTTCCTACGAGCAGTACTTC.

This clonotype was seen many times. The chain couples TRBV6-2 or TRBV6-3 to TRBJ2-5, with D uncertain. Germline V gene data show CDR1 as MNHEY and CDR2 as SVGEGT. This CDR3 comprises 12 residues. Trimming left V 2 bases short and J 3 bases short, with 4 bases between. In nucleotides, the CDR3 is TGTGCCAGCAGTTACGGGGAAGAGACCCAGTACTTC. Translation: CASSYGEETQYF.

The V gene is TRBV12-3 or TRBV12-4, the J gene TRBJ1-1; D not resolved. V lost 4 bases and J 2 bases, leaving 11 bases between the germline ends. The CDR3 has 14 residues. In DNA form, the CDR3 reads TGTGCCAGCAGTTGGGAAGGGTCCAACACTGAAGCTTTCTTT. This sequence encodes CASSWEGSNTEAFF.

A remark on this clonotype: Mismatch with germline at one junction end may stem from a read error. V gene TRBV5-6 combines with J gene TRBJ1-1; D possibly corresponds to TRBD1 (5 bases). The CDR3 is made up of 13 amino acids. Germline V gene data show CDR1 as SGHDT and CDR2 as YYEEEE. The DNA of the CDR3 is TGTGCCAGCGGAGCCGGGGGGAACGCTGAAGCTTTCTTT. This encodes CASGAGGNAEAFF.